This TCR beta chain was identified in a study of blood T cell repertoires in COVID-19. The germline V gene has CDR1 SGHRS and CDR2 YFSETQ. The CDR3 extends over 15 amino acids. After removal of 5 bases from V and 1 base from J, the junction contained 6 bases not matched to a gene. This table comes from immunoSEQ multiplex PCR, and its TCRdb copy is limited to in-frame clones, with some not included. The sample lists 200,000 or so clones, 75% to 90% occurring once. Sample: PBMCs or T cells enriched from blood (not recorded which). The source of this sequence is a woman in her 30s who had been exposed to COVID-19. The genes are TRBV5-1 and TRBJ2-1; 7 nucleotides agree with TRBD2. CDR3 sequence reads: CASSIAGPSYNEQFF. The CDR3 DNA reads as TGCGCCAGCAGTATAGCGGGCCCATCCTACAATGAGCAGTTCTTC.